The rows below give T cell receptor beta chains drawn from one sample of a study of regulatory T cells in long-lasting Graves disease. From the multiplex PCR reads, TCRdb called clonotypes with MiXCR, one entry per CDR3 protein. The data show roughly 350,000 distinct CDR3 sequences, 16% seen once. In addition, the sample was reused for a study of T cells in Graves' hyperthyroidism and ophthalmopathy.

The sequencing used peripheral blood mononuclear cells (PBMCs), collected at new diagnosis, from a patient treated with antithyroid drugs. All receptors come from a man aged 35 to 55 with Graves disease. The CDR3 runs from the conserved cysteine through the conserved F or W. Fields, in order: D gene, V gene, J gene, clone size, CDR3 DNA, CDR3 protein. A D gene is named only where the DNA matches it firmly. Size is omitted from some rows. Given values are once, few, many or a class for expanded clones.

D: -; V: TRBV25-1; J: TRBJ1-6; size: -; DNA: TGTGCCAGCAGTGAACAGCCGAATTCACCCCTCCACTTT; CDR3: CASSEQPNSPLHF
D: -; V: TRBV30; J: TRBJ1-1; size: -; DNA: TGTGCCTGGAGTGCCCCACAGGCGAACACTGAAGCTTTCTTT; CDR3: CAWSAPQANTEAFF
D: -; V: TRBV9; J: TRBJ2-3; size: -; DNA: TGTGCCAGCAGCGTGGGGACTAGCACAGATACGCAGTATTTT; CDR3: CASSVGTSTDTQYF
D: -; V: TRBV4-2; J: TRBJ2-5; size: -; DNA: TGTGCCAGCAGCCAAGGAGGAGCGGAGTTCCAAGAGACCCAGTACTTC; CDR3: CASSQGGAEFQETQYF
D: TRBD2; V: TRBV20-1; J: TRBJ2-1; size: -; DNA: TGCAGTGCTGGGGTCAGAGCGGGGAGCTCCTACAATGAGCAGTTCTTC; CDR3: CSAGVRAGSSYNEQFF
D: -; V: TRBV5-6; J: TRBJ2-3; size: few; DNA: TGTGCCAGCAGCTGGGGATTTGCCACAGATACGCAGTATTTT; CDR3: CASSWGFATDTQYF
D: -; V: TRBV6-2/TRBV6-3; J: TRBJ2-2; size: few; DNA: TGTGCCAGCAGTTACGGCGGCAGAATAACCGGGGAGCTGTTTTTT; CDR3: CASSYGGRITGELFF
D: -; V: TRBV19; J: TRBJ2-3; size: -; DNA: TGTGCCAGTAGTATGAGGACAGCCTACACAGATACGCAGTATTTT; CDR3: CASSMRTAYTDTQYF
D: -; V: TRBV28; J: TRBJ2-2; size: -; DNA: TGTGCCAGCAGCGAGACCCCGGGGGGCGGGAGGAACACCGGGGAGCTGTTTTTT; CDR3: CASSETPGGGRNTGELFF
D: TRBD1; V: TRBV12-3/TRBV12-4; J: TRBJ2-2; size: many; DNA: TGTGCCATCTCACCCCAGGGGGCGAGCGCCGGGGAGCTGTTTTTT; CDR3: CAISPQGASAGELFF
D: -; V: TRBV19; J: TRBJ1-5; size: -; DNA: TGTGCCACCGACATAGGCAATCAGCCCCAGCATTTT; CDR3: CATDIGNQPQHF
D: TRBD1; V: TRBV20-1; J: TRBJ1-1; size: many; DNA: TGCAGTGCTAGCATCCACCGGGACAGGGCCACTGAAGCTTTCTTT; CDR3: CSASIHRDRATEAFF
D: -; V: TRBV4-1; J: TRBJ1-5; size: few; DNA: TGCGCCAGCAGCCAACGGCAGAATGGCAATCAGCCCCAGCATTTT; CDR3: CASSQRQNGNQPQHF
D: -; V: TRBV20-1; J: TRBJ1-5; size: few; DNA: TGCAGTTTGGGCCTCGGGACGGAGGATCAGCCCCAGCATTTT; CDR3: CSLGLGTEDQPQHF
D: -; V: TRBV28; J: TRBJ2-1; size: many; DNA: TGTGCCAGCAGTGCGCAGGGGATCGGGCAGTTCTTC; CDR3: CASSAQGIGQFF
D: -; V: TRBV5-1; J: TRBJ2-5; size: -; DNA: TGCGCCAGCAGCTTGGAACCAACGGGACTCCAAGAGACCCAGTACTTC; CDR3: CASSLEPTGLQETQYF
D: TRBD2; V: TRBV29-1; J: TRBJ2-3; size: few; DNA: TGCAGCGTTGTAGCGGGGGTCACAGATACGCAGTATTTT; CDR3: CSVVAGVTDTQYF